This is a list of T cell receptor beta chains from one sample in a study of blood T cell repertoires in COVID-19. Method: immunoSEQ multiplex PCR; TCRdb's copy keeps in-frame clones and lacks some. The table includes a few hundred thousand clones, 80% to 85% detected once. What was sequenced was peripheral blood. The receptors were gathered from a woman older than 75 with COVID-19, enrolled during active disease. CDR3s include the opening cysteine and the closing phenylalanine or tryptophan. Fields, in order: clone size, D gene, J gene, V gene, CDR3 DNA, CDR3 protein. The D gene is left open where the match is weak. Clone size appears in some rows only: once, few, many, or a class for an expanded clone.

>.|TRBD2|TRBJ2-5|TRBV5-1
TGCGCCAGCAGCACGACCACTAGCGGGGGTGGGACCCAGTACTTC
CASSTTTSGGGTQYF
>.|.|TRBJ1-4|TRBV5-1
TGCGCCAGCAGCTCGTCAGGGACTCCGAATGAAAAACTGTTTTTT
CASSSSGTPNEKLFF
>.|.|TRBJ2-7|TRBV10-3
TGTGCCATCAGGGGTGAAGGCGGTTTCGAGCAGTACTTC
CAIRGEGGFEQYF
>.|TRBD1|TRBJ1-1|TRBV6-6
TGTGCCAGCAGGGAAGGACAGGGAGGTACTGAAGCTTTCTTT
CASREGQGGTEAFF
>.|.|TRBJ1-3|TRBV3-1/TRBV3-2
TGTGCCAGCAGCCAAGTTTCGGACAAATTCTCTGGAAACACCATATATTTT
CASSQVSDKFSGNTIYF
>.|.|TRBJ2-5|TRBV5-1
TGCGCCAGCAGCTTGCAGGGGACGGTACAAGAGACCCAGTACTTC
CASSLQGTVQETQYF
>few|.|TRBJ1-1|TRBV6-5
TGTGCCAGCAGTTACGGGGGGTTGAACACTGAAGCTTTCTTT
CASSYGGLNTEAFF
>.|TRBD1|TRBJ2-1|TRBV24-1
TGTGCCACCAGTGATTCTCCGGGACAGGGGGCCGAGCAGTTCTTC
CATSDSPGQGAEQFF
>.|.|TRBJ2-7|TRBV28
TGTGCCAGCAGTAGCAGAGGCGAGCAGTACTTC
CASSSRGEQYF
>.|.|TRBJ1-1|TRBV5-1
TGCGCCAGCAGACCCCAGGAGGGATTGAACACTGAAGCTTTCTTT
CASRPQEGLNTEAFF
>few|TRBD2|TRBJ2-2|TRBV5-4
TGTGCCAGCAGCTCTAGCGGGAACACCGGGGAGCTGTTTTTT
CASSSSGNTGELFF
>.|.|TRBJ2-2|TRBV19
TGTGCCAGTAGTATGTTGTCCACACACACCGGGGAGCTGTTTTTT
CASSMLSTHTGELFF
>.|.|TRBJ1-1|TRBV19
TGTGCCAGTAGCGAGGCGTGGAACACTGAAGCTTTCTTT
CASSEAWNTEAFF
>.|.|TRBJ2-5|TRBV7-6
TGTGCCAGCAGCTTACAGGGGACCCGCCAAGAGACCCAGTACTTC
CASSLQGTRQETQYF
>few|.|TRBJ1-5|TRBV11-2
TGTGCCAGCAGCCCGGGTGGGAGGGCGGTTCAGCCCCAGCATTTT
CASSPGGRAVQPQHF
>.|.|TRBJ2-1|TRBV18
TGTGCCAGCTCTCAGTTACAGGTCTACAATGAGCAGTTCTTC
CASSQLQVYNEQFF
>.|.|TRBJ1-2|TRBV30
TGTGCCTGGAGAAAAAACGGGACTCCAAGGGACACCTTC
CAWRKNGTPRDTF
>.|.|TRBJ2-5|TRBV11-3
TGTGCCAGCAGCTTAGGGATAGCGGCCCAAGAGACCCAGTACTTC
CASSLGIAAQETQYF
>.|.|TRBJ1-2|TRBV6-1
TGTGCCAGCAGTGAGGCCGACAGGACCGGTGGCTACACCTTC
CASSEADRTGGYTF
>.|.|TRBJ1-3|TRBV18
TGTGCCAGCTCACCCGGAACGGGGTACTCTGGAAACACCATATATTTT
CASSPGTGYSGNTIYF
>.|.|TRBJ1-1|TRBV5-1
TGCGCCAGCAGCCCCCAATTGAACACTGAAGCTTTCTTT
CASSPQLNTEAFF
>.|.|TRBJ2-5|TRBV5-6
TGTGCCAGCAAAGGTCTAGGAGCGAAGACCCAGTACTTC
CASKGLGAKTQYF
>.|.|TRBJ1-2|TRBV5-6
TGTGCCAGCAGCTTGGAACAGGGTGGTGGCTACACCTTC
CASSLEQGGGYTF
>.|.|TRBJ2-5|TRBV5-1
TGCGCCAGCAGCCGAAACCGGGCCGGACTCCAAGAGACCCAGTACTTC
CASSRNRAGLQETQYF
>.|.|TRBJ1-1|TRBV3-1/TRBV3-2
TGTGCCAGCAGCCAACCAGGGATGAACACTGAAGCTTTCTTT
CASSQPGMNTEAFF
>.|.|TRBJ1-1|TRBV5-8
TGTGCCAGTGGACCGCGGGGGCCCACTGAAGCTTTCTTT
CASGPRGPTEAFF
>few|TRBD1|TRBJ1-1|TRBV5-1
TGCGCCAGCAGCTCACAGGGGGGCACTGAAGCTTTCTTT
CASSSQGGTEAFF
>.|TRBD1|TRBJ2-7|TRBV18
TGTGCCAGCTCCAACAGGGGTATTTTGTTCGAGCAGTACTTC
CASSNRGILFEQYF
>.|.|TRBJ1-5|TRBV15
TGTGCCACCAGCAGGGGCGGGAATAGCAATCAGCCCCAGCATTTT
CATSRGGNSNQPQHF
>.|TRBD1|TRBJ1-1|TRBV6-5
TGTGCCAGCAGCAAGGACAGGGGGATCACTGAAGCTTTCTTT
CASSKDRGITEAFF
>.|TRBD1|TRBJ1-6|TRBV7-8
TGTGCCAGCAGCAAACTCTCGGGAGCCAGGGGGGATTCACCCCTCCACTTT
CASSKLSGARGDSPLHF
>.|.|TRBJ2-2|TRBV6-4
TGTGCCAGCAGTGAGGAGTTTTCCGGGGAGCTGTTTTTT
CASSEEFSGELFF
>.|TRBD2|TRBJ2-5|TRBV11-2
TGTGCCAGCAGCTCCGATAGCGGGTATACCCAAGAGACCCAGTACTTC
CASSSDSGYTQETQYF
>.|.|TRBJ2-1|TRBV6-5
TGTGCCACCCTGACGGACTTGGGGAATGAGCAGTTCTTC
CATLTDLGNEQFF
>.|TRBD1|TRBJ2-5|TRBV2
TGTGCCAGCTCGCCGGGACAGGTCGTCGAGACCCAGTACTTC
CASSPGQVVETQYF
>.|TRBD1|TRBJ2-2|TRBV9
TGTGCCAGCAGCGCGGGGACAGGGAGGGCCGGGGAGCTGTTTTTT
CASSAGTGRAGELFF
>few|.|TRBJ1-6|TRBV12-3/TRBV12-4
TGTGCCAGCAGTCCTCGCGGGGATTCACCCCTCCACTTT
CASSPRGDSPLHF
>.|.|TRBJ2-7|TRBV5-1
TGCGCCAGCAGCTTGGGCGGATACGAGCAGTACTTC
CASSLGGYEQYF
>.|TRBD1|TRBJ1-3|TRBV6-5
TGTGCCAGCAGAGGGACAGTCTCTGGAAACACCATATATTTT
CASRGTVSGNTIYF
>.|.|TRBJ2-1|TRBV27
TGTGCCAGCAGTTTAGGAGCGACAGGAGCTAACAATGAGCAGTTCTTC
CASSLGATGANNEQFF
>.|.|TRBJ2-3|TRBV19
TGTGCCAGTAGTCCCCAGGTCACAGATACGCAGTATTTT
CASSPQVTDTQYF
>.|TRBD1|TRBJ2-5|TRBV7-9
TGTGCCAGCAGCCAAACCCCGGGACAGGGGGCCGTGGGCCAGTACTTC
CASSQTPGQGAVGQYF
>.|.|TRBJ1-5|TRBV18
TGTGCCAGCTCATTACAGGGAACGCCCCAGCATTTT
CASSLQGTPQHF
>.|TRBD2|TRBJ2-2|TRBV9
TGTGCCAGCACCGAGACTAGCGGGGGGGCTCGAGGCACCGGGGAGCTGTTTTTT
CASTETSGGARGTGELFF
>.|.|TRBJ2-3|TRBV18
TGTGCCAGCTCACCGCAATCGGGGGGCACAGATACGCAGTATTTT
CASSPQSGGTDTQYF
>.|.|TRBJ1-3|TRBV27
TGTGCCAGCAGTTGGGGAGGACCCACCTCTGGAAACACCATATATTTT
CASSWGGPTSGNTIYF
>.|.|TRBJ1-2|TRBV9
TGTGCCAGCAGCCCTCAAACGACAGGCTTCTATGGCTACACCTTC
CASSPQTTGFYGYTF
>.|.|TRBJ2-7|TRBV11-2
TGTGCCAGCAGCTTACTGAGCTACGAGCAGTACTTC
CASSLLSYEQYF
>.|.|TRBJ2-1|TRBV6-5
TGTGCCATGGGGGCAAGCTACAATGAGCAGTTCTTC
CAMGASYNEQFF
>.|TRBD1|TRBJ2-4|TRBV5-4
TGTGCCAGCAGCCAGGGTACAGGGGGCCCTAACATTCAGTACTTC
CASSQGTGGPNIQYF
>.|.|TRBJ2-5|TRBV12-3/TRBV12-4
TGTGCCAGCAGTTTGATGGCAGGGGAGACCCAGTACTTC
CASSLMAGETQYF
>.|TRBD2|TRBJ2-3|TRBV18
TGTGCCAGCTCACCGGTAGCGGGGCCCACAGATACGCAGTATTTT
CASSPVAGPTDTQYF
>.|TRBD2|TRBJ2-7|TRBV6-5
TGTGCCAGCAGCCAAACCCCGGGAGGAGCCTACGAGCAGTACTTC
CASSQTPGGAYEQYF
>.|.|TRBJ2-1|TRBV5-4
TGTGCCAGCTTTTCTCCCGGGGGCAATGAGCAGTTCTTC
CASFSPGGNEQFF